This T cell receptor beta chain is from a study of blood T cell repertoires in COVID-19 (dated by TCRdb to between 2020 and 2021). Study-wide context: Samples covering the acute and convalescent phases of COVID-19 were provided by collaborators in the United States, Italy and Spain. The material from the prospective study consisted of cDNA or gDNA derived from T cells, B-cell-depleted T cells, or PBMCs. The dataset comprised deeply sampled blood TCRbeta repertoires from subjects exposed to, actively infected with, or recovered from COVID-19. The repertoires were made available in a free public database intended to serve as a resource for research on the immune response to SARS-CoV-2. Samples were obtained from the ongoing ImmuneRACE study (first 160 participants) and from over 1,000 subjects provided by 6 global collaborators. Nearly every sample came with metadata listing a de-identified subject ID, COVID-19 status, age in years and sex. HLA class I and class II types, where available, came from metadata supplied by the sample provider rather than from assay-based typing.

In Seattle, one collaborating source enrolled patients while the infection was active and tracked those patients longitudinally over the course of disease. Whole blood was collected in K2EDTA tubes by collaborating institutions according to the institutions' own protocols. For TCRbeta analysis, collaborator samples were shipped as frozen whole blood, as isolated PBMCs, or as DNA extracted from either sample type. TCRbeta CDR3 regions were amplified from genomic DNA using the immunoSEQ Assay, a bias-controlled multiplex PCR. The original methods were these. Nucleated cell counts per sample were estimated from amplification of reference gene primers within the assay. To quantify the absolute abundance of each unique TCRbeta CDR3 rearrangement, sequence reads were collapsed and filtered. For each sample, productive Simpson clonality was calculated as the square root of Simpson's diversity index across productive rearrangements. TCRdb retrieved this table from immuneACCESS and kept in-frame rearrangements only. Not all clones are present; in checked studies, unresolved V genes account for under half, and no reason is known for the remainder. The DNA was the basis for D and trimming; V, J and clone size are from that table. The sample records fewer than 250,000 clones, around nine tenths of which are singletons. The top ten constitute around 0.83% of the sample.

On this clone itself: Its specific antigen is unknown. No much larger clone is present one base from it, and per-base qualities are unavailable.

The CDR3 starts with the cysteine, ends with the phenylalanine, and has 15 residues. Just CDR3 DNA is preserved here, 45 bases in frame from base 1. The germline V end is reduced by 4 bases and the J end by 3 bases; junction bases left unmatched: 7. From the germline V gene, CDR1 is LGHNA and CDR2 is YNFKEQ. Study-wide conclusions, independent of this receptor: Clinical and demographic metadata were provided uncurated, with the amount varying by source and participant.

The sequenced material came from peripheral blood. This receptor chain uses TRBV4-2 and TRBJ2-7, with TRBD1 identical over 9 junction bases. This clonotype originated in a man aged 25-45 years with COVID-19, enrolled during active disease. The DNA is as follows: TGTGCCAGCAGCCGGCCGGGACAGGGAGGCTACGAGCAGTACTTC. Its protein product is CASSRPGQGGYEQYF.